This T cell receptor (beta chain) was observed in a study of T cell repertoires in cytomegalovirus infection. At the level of the study: Carrying CMV and the relevant HLA type showed in public TCR beta signatures. Study-wide findings and caveats: CMV carriers with the relevant HLA were identified by cumulative public TCR beta family frequency.

TCRdb processed the reads anew with MiXCR; each CDR3 protein has one entry. The sample records roughly 700,000 distinct CDR3 sequences, approximately 33% being singletons. The CDR3 consists of 13 residues. Trimming took off 7 bases at V and 5 bases at J, with 14 bases between the two ends. On this clonotype itself: Its antigen is not known.

The receptor was isolated from a human donor in good health (CMV status not recorded). Some clones in this sample may be carry-over from other donors' samples. V and J are TRBV12-3 or TRBV12-4 and TRBJ2-5; possible D gene TRBD2, 6 bases. The specimen comprised cultured PBMCs, sampled from culture after CMV antigen stimulation. CDR3 DNA sequence: TGTGCCAGCAACCGACGGGAGACGGAGACCCAGTACTTC. It encodes CASNRRETETQYF.